This record concerns one T cell receptor beta chain sequence. Its antigen remains unknown. The trim removed 6 bases at V and 6 bases at J, leaving 10 bases unmatched. The CDR3 has 16 amino acids. This specimen belongs to a study of T cells after yellow fever vaccination. Study summary: Libraries from low-cell-number fractions were prepared with the SMART-Seq v4 Ultra Low Input RNA kit.

UMIs were added to TCR cDNA along with a universal primer site when it was made by 5'RACE template switching. TCRdb independently ran MiXCR on the 5' RACE reads; one entry per CDR3 protein. The sample includes 120,000 or so distinct CDR3 sequences, approximately 7.1% seen only once; the top ten take roughly 3%. General observations from the study: The CD4 and CD8 compartments had a small share of their clonotypes in common. Abundant clonotypes from the bulk population could get into FACS-sorted repertoires as contaminants.

The sample in question was CD4+ T cells sorted from PBMCs, obtained 45 days after the first yellow fever vaccination. The receptor was derived from a man in his late teens or twenties who received the YFV17D yellow fever vaccine. The genes are TRBV12-3 or TRBV12-4 and TRBJ1-4; the match to TRBD1 covers 10 bases. The chain's CDR3 is CASSRGSGQGDEKLFF. The DNA of the CDR3 is TGTGCCAGCAGCCGAGGGTCAGGACAGGGGGATGAAAAACTGTTTTTT.